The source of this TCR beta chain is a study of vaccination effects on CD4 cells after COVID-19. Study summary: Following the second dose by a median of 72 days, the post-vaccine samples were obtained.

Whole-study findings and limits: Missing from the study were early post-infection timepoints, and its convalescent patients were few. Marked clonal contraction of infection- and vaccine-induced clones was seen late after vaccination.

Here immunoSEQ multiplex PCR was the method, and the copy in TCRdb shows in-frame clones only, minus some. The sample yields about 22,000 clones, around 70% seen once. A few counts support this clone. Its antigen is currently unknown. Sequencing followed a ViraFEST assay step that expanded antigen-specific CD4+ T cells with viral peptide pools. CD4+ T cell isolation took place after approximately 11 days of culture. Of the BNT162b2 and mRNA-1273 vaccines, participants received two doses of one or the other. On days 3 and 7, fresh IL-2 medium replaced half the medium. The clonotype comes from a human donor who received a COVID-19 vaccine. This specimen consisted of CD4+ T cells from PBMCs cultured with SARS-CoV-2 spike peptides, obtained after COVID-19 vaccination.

This chain's CDR3 is CASSIKGGSEAFF. The CDR3 DNA reads as TGTGCCAGTAGTATCAAGGGCGGCTCTGAAGCTTTCTTT. This chain links TRBV19 with TRBJ1-1; no firm D call. The germline V gene has CDR1 LNHDA and CDR2 SQIVND (reference sequence). The V and J ends lost 3 bases and 6 bases respectively, with 11 bases between them. The CDR3 runs 13 residues.